Below, 26 T cell receptor beta chains from the same sample are listed, as sequenced in a study of blood T cell repertoires in COVID-19. Generated by immunoSEQ multiplex PCR, the TCRdb table keeps only in-frame clones and is missing some. The sample lists about 300,000 clones, more than 75% seen once, with 10% in the top ten. The material sequenced was PBMCs or T cells enriched from blood (not recorded which). Receptors were obtained from a young woman who had recovered from COVID-19.

This clone is a singleton in its sample. The V and J genes are TRBV9 and TRBJ1-6; the match to TRBD1 covers 7 bases. In germline, CDR1 is SGDLS, CDR2 YYNGEE. Losses at the gene ends were 3 bases for V and 5 bases for J; bases not matched to a gene: 5. This CDR3 comprises 15 residues. The CDR3 nucleotides read TGTGCCAGCAGCGGACAGGGAGACGATAATTCACCCCTCCACTTT. Protein sequence: CASSGQGDDNSPLHF.

The chain has TRBV28 and TRBJ2-1; no reliable D call. CDR3 length: 16 amino acids. CDR1 and CDR2 (germline): MDHEN, SYDVKM. Trimming took off 6 bases at V and 4 bases at J, with 19 bases between the two ends. CDR3 sequence reads: CASSAAERKWYNEQFF. As DNA, the CDR3 is TGTGCCAGCAGCGCGGCCGAGAGGAAGTGGTACAATGAGCAGTTCTTC.

The chain has TRBV2 and TRBJ1-1, with D tentatively TRBD1 (6 bases). Deletions cut 7 bases from V and 3 bases from J, with 18 bases between. The CDR3 covers 15 residues. Germline CDR1 reads SNHLY; CDR2 reads FYNNEI. The CDR3 is CASTRGPPGYTEAFF. In nucleotides, the CDR3 is TGTGCCAGCACCAGGGGTCCTCCGGGGTACACTGAAGCTTTCTTT.

The chain combines TRBV21-1 with TRBJ1-3. TRBV21-1 is noted as a pseudogene. There are 16 residues in the CDR3. CDR3 sequence: CASSILSGGSGNTIYF. CDR3 coding DNA: TGTGCCAGCAGCATCCTGTCGGGGGGCTCTGGAAACACCATATATTTT.

The V and J genes are TRBV7-2 and TRBJ2-1; 12 nucleotides line up with TRBD2. The CDR3 is made up of 17 amino acids. J lost 5 bases, V lost 5 bases, and 10 bases had no gene match. The germline V gene has CDR1 SGHTA and CDR2 FQGNSA. For the CDR3, the DNA is TGTGCCAGCAGCGTCCTCTTACTAGCGGGAGGTGACAATGAGCAGTTCTTC. Its translation: CASSVLLLAGGDNEQFF. Full variable domain (rest looked up from reference TRBV7-2 and TRBJ2-1): GAGVSQSPSNKVTEKGKDVELRCDPISGHTALYWYRQSLGQGLEFLIYFQGNSAPDKSGLPSDRFSAERTGGSVSTLTIQRTQQEDSAVYLCASSVLLLAGGDNEQFFGPGTRLTVL.

The chain couples TRBV4-2 to TRBJ2-7, with 9 bases fitting TRBD1. Trimming removed 1 base from V and 2 bases from J; junction bases left unmatched: 3. Per germline, CDR1 LGHNA and CDR2 YNFKEQ. This CDR3 has 15 residues. The CDR3, as DNA: TGTGCCAGCAGCCAAGTGGACAGGGGAACCTACGAGCAGTACTTC. It encodes CASSQVDRGTYEQYF.

The chain employs TRBV19 and TRBJ1-5; 8 bases align to TRBD1. The trim removed 6 bases at V and 1 base at J, leaving 5 bases unmatched. This CDR3 is built from 15 residues. Germline V gives CDR1 LNHDA, CDR2 SQIVND (reference sequence). The CDR3: CASRTGAGSNQPQHF. CDR3 sequence (DNA): TGTGCCAGTAGGACAGGGGCGGGGAGCAATCAGCCCCAGCATTTT.

The chain combines TRBV9 with TRBJ1-1; 8 positions agree with TRBD1. The CDR3 is 15 residues long. V lost 4 bases, J lost 6 bases, and 11 bases stayed unmatched. CDR1 and CDR2 (germline): SGDLS, YYNGEE. The CDR3 protein is CASSTQGAPGPEAFF. The CDR3 nucleotides are TGTGCCAGCAGCACCCAGGGGGCTCCCGGACCTGAAGCTTTCTTT.

As for this clone: Other DNA sequences in the sample encode the same CDR3. The rearrangement links TRBV7-3 to TRBJ1-1, with D perhaps TRBD1 (5 bases). This CDR3 has 14 residues. From germline, CDR1 is SGHTA and CDR2 FQGTGA. Between the trimmed V and J ends, which lost 0 bases and 3 bases, there was a span of 8 bases. CDR3 nucleotides: TGTGCCAGCAGCTTAACGGGGGGAGACACTGAAGCTTTCTTT. Its protein product is CASSLTGGDTEAFF. The complete variable domain, with remaining parts taken from reference TRBV7-3 and TRBJ1-1, reads GAGVSQTPSNKVTEKGKYVELRCDPISGHTALYWYRQSLGQGPEFLIYFQGTGAADDSGLPNDRFFAVRPEGSVSTLKIQRTERGDSAVYLCASSLTGGDTEAFFGQGTRLTVV.

The chain employs TRBV19 and TRBJ2-7; tentatively, D is TRBD2 (5 bases). Germline V CDR1 and CDR2: LNHDA, SQIVND (reference sequence). The CDR3 totals 15 residues. V gave up 4 bases and J gave up 0 bases, with 13 bases separating them. The CDR3 protein is CASSKGLSVSYEQYF. CDR3 coding DNA: TGTGCCAGTAGTAAAGGACTTTCTGTCTCCTACGAGCAGTACTTC.

V is TRBV12-3 or TRBV12-4 and J is TRBJ1-1, with 9 bases lining up with TRBD1. This CDR3 region has 12 residues. The trim removed 6 bases at V and 6 bases at J, leaving 2 bases unmatched. Here the CDR3 DNA reads TGTGCCAGCAGCAGACAGGGGGCTGAAGCTTTCTTT. Protein sequence: CASSRQGAEAFF.

V usage is TRBV30 and J usage is TRBJ1-2; TRBD1 is a possible D gene (5 bases). The germline V gene encodes CDR1 GTSNPN and CDR2 SVGIG (reference sequence). V lost 0 bases to trimming and J lost 5 bases, with 16 bases between them. This CDR3 is built from 15 residues. The CDR3 loop is CAWSVEPGGRYGYTF. The CDR3 DNA is TGTGCCTGGAGTGTAGAACCGGGGGGTCGTTATGGCTACACCTTC.

This chain links TRBV4-2 with TRBJ2-2; 8 nucleotides match TRBD2. CDR3 size: 17 residues. Germline V gene lookup returns CDR1 LGHNA and CDR2 YNFKEQ. With 0 bases clipped from V and 4 bases from J, the junction kept 7 bases outside the gene matches. The CDR3 DNA sequence: TGTGCCAGCAGCCAAGACCCCAGCGGGAGTGTCACCGGGGAGCTGTTTTTT. Translated, it gives CASSQDPSGSVTGELFF.

The V and J genes are TRBV29-1 and TRBJ1-1; D might be TRBD1 (5 bases). Germline-derived CDR1 and CDR2 are SQVTM and ANQGSEA. Trimming removed 6 bases at V and 4 bases at J, with 15 bases between. The CDR3 covers 13 residues. The CDR3 reads CSVWGELSTEAFF. CDR3 in DNA: TGCAGCGTCTGGGGGGAACTATCCACTGAAGCTTTCTTT.

The gene calls are TRBV28 and TRBJ1-5; D is uncertain. CDR1 is MDHEN and CDR2 is SYDVKM in the germline V gene. The CDR3 totals 13 residues. Trimming took 5 bases from V and 0 from J, leaving 5 bases between them. The CDR3 DNA follows: TGTGCCAGCAGTACAGATAGCAATCAGCCCCAGCATTTT. It is translated as CASSTDSNQPQHF.

The chain joins TRBV9 to TRBJ2-1, with D tentatively TRBD2 (6 bases). Germline V gives CDR1 SGDLS, CDR2 YYNGEE. The CDR3 spans 16 residues. Trimming removed 0 bases at V and 2 bases at J, with 12 bases between. CDR3 amino acids: CASSVEWRDPYNEQFF. The CDR3 bases are TGTGCCAGCAGCGTAGAATGGCGGGACCCCTACAATGAGCAGTTCTTC.

The chain couples TRBV9 to TRBJ2-1, with 13 bases lining up with TRBD2. V lost 4 bases, J lost 8 bases, and 9 bases stayed unmatched. Germline lookup yields CDR1 SGDLS and CDR2 YYNGEE. The CDR3 spans 16 residues. The DNA for the CDR3 is TGTGCCAGCAGCTTCACTAGCGGGAGGGTTCGCGATGAGCAGTTCTTC. As protein: CASSFTSGRVRDEQFF.

The rearrangement links TRBV7-6 to TRBJ2-1; 13 nucleotides match TRBD2. This CDR3 region has 16 residues. The V segment lost 5 bases and the J segment 7 bases; nucleotides outside the gene matches: 8. CDR1 SGHVS and CDR2 FNYEAQ come from the germline V gene. Here the CDR3 DNA reads TGTGCCAGCAGCGAGAGGACTAGCGGGAGCTTTAATGAGCAGTTCTTC. Protein: CASSERTSGSFNEQFF.

V gene TRBV5-1 combines with J gene TRBJ2-3; no clear D. From germline, CDR1 is SGHRS and CDR2 YFSETQ. The CDR3 sequence is 14 residues long. Between the trimmed V and J ends, which lost 3 bases and 4 bases, there was a span of 12 bases. The CDR3 coding sequence is TGCGCCAGCAGCTCCGGTAGTGGGCCAGATACGCAGTATTTT. Encoded protein: CASSSGSGPDTQYF.

The genes are TRBV5-1 and TRBJ2-3; perhaps TRBD2 as D (6 bases). Germline V gene sequence: CDR1 SGHRS, CDR2 YFSETQ. The CDR3 is made up of 15 amino acids. Trimming took 7 bases from V and 3 from J, leaving 18 bases between them. DNA of the CDR3: TGCGCCAGCCGGATGGTTCCCCGGGGGACAGATACGCAGTATTTT. It yields the protein CASRMVPRGTDTQYF.

V usage is TRBV19 and J usage is TRBJ1-6; the match to TRBD1 covers 9 bases. The J segment lost 11 bases and the V segment lost 8 bases, leaving 4 bases of the junction unmatched. Germline values: CDR1 LNHDA, CDR2 SQIVND (reference sequence). The CDR3 has 12 residues. The DNA of the CDR3 is TGTGCCAGTGGGACAGGGCGGACACCCCTCCACTTT. The encoded protein is CASGTGRTPLHF.

The count of this clone is one. This chain links TRBV2 with TRBJ2-7; 11 nucleotides agree with TRBD1. This CDR3 is built from 14 residues. Looked up from germline, CDR1 is SNHLY and CDR2 is FYNNEI. After removal of 0 bases from V and 7 bases from J, the junction contained 2 bases not matched to a gene. The DNA of the CDR3 is TGTGCCAGCAGTGAAGCGGGGACAGGGGGAGAGCAGTACTTC. Amino acid sequence: CASSEAGTGGEQYF.

This chain joins TRBV19 and TRBJ1-1; 11 bases match TRBD1. Per the germline V gene, CDR1 is LNHDA and CDR2 is SQIVND (reference sequence). After removal of 7 bases from V and 3 bases from J, the junction contained 10 bases not matched to a gene. The CDR3 spans 16 residues. The CDR3 protein is CASTLGTGGFDTEAFF. The CDR3 nucleotides read TGTGCCAGTACCCTAGGGACAGGGGGATTTGACACTGAAGCTTTCTTT.

The rearrangement uses TRBV3-1 (or the pseudogene TRBV3-2) and TRBJ1-2, with 8 bases aligning to TRBD1. There are 14 residues in the CDR3. Germline V gene data show CDR1 as LGHDT and CDR2 as YNNKEL (reference sequence). V shed 1 base and J 8 bases; nucleotides not matched to a gene: 6. The CDR3: CASSQGSDRAGYTF. CDR3 DNA sequence: TGTGCCAGCAGCCAAGGGTCGGACAGGGCGGGCTACACCTTC.

The V call is TRBV9, the J call TRBJ1-1; 8 bases are shared with TRBD1. The CDR3 consists of 16 residues. Trimming cost V 3 bases and J 0 bases; bases outside gene matches: 7. Germline V gene lookup returns CDR1 SGDLS and CDR2 YYNGEE. The DNA for the CDR3 is TGTGCCAGCAGCGACAGACAGGGGAGTATGAACACTGAAGCTTTCTTT. Amino acid sequence: CASSDRQGSMNTEAFF.

V and J are TRBV15 and TRBJ2-7, with 7 bases matching TRBD1. The junction had 4 bases not matched to a gene; V was cut back by 3 bases and J by 2 bases. Per germline, CDR1 LNHNV and CDR2 YYDKDF (reference sequence). The CDR3 is made up of 14 amino acids. The CDR3 loop reads CATSRGDSTYEQYF. The CDR3, as DNA: TGTGCCACCAGCAGGGGGGACAGCACCTACGAGCAGTACTTC.